This note documents a single TCR beta chain sequence. The split of CD4+ cells yielded CD45RA+ naive and CD45RA-negative memory subsets. Germline V gene lookup returns CDR1 WNHNN and CDR2 SYGVQD (reference sequence). V shed 0 bases and J shed 8 bases, with 13 bases lying between them. This CDR3 has 14 amino acids. Here immunoSEQ multiplex PCR was the method, and the copy in TCRdb shows in-frame clones only, minus some. The sample carries over a million clones, about 75% recorded once. This record comes from a study of shared clonotypes between healthy human individuals. Study information: A couple of women and a few men aged 18 to 49 made up the donors. Used for every donor were three CD4 naive, three CD4 memory, two CD8 naive and one CD8 memory plate.

This clonotype was obtained from a man between 18 and 29 years old in good health. The sequenced material came from memory CD4+ T cells sorted from blood. Described subset: CD45RA-negative fraction. J is TRBJ2-5 and V is TRBV10-1; D is unresolved. The CDR3 is CASSESGMRSTQYF. CDR3 DNA: TGCGCCAGCAGTGAGTCTGGCATGAGATCAACCCAGTACTTC.